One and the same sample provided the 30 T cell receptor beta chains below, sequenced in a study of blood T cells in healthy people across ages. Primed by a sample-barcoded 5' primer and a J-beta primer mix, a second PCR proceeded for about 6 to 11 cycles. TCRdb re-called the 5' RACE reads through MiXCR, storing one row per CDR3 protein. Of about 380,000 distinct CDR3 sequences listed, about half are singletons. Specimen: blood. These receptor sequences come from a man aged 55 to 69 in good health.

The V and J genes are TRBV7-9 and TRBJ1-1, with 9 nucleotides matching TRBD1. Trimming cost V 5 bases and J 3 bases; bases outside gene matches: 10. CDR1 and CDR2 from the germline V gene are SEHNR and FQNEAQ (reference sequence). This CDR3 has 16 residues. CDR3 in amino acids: CASSQRTGAVDTEAFF. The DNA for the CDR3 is TGTGCCAGCAGCCAAAGGACAGGGGCGGTCGACACTGAAGCTTTCTTT.

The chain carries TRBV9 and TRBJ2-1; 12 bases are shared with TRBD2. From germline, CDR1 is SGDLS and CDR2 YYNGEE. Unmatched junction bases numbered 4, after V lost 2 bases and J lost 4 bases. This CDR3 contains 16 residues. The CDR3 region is CASSVASGGAYNEQFF. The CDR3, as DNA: TGTGCCAGCAGCGTCGCTAGCGGGGGGGCGTACAATGAGCAGTTCTTC.

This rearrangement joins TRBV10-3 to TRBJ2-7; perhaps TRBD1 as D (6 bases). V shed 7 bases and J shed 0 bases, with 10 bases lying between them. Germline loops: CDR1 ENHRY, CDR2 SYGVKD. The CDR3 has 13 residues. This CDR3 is CAINRDNSYEQYF. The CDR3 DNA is TGTGCCATCAACCGGGACAACTCCTACGAGCAGTACTTC.

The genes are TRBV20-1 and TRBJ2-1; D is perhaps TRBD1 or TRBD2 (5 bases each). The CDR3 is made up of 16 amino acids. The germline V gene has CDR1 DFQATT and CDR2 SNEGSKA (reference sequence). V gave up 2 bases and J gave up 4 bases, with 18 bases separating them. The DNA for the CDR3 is TGCAGTGCTAGATTGGTTCGTCGGGGCGCTTACAATGAGCAGTTCTTC. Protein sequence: CSARLVRRGAYNEQFF.

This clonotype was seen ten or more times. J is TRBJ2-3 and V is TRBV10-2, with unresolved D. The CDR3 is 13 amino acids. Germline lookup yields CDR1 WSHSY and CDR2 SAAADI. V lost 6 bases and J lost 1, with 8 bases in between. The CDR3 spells CASSLQGTDTQYF. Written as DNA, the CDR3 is TGCGCCAGCAGCCTGCAAGGCACAGATACGCAGTATTTT.

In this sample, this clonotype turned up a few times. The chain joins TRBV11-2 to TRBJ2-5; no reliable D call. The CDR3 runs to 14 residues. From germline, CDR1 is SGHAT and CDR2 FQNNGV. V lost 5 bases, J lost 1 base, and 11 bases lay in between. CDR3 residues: CASSLGLSQETQYF. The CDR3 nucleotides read TGTGCCAGCAGCCTAGGATTAAGCCAAGAGACCCAGTACTTC. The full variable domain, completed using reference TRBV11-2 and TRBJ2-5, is EAGVAQSPRYKIIEKRQSVAFWCNPISGHATLYWYQQILGQGPKLLIQFQNNGVVDDSQLPKDRFSAERLKGVDSTLKIQPAKLEDSAVYLCASSLGLSQETQYFGPGTRLLVL.

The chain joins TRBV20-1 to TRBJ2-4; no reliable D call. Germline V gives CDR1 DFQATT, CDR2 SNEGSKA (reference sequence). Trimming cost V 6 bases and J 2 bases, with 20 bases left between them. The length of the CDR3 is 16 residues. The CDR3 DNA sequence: TGCAGTGCAACCTCCGGGTCACCGTCAACCAAAAACATTCAGTACTTC. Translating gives CSATSGSPSTKNIQYF.

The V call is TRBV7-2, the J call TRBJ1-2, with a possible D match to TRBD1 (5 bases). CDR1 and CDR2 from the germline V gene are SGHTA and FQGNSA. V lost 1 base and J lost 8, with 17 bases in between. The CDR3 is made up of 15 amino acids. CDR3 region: CASSLEGRTSGGYTF. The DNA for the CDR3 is TGTGCCAGCAGCTTAGAAGGCAGGACATCGGGCGGCTACACCTTC.

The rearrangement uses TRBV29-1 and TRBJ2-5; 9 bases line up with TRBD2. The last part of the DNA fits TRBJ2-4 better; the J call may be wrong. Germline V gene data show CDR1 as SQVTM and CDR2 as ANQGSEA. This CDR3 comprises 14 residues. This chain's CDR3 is CSVEVGTSRNIQYF. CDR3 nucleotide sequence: TGCAGCGTTGAAGTCGGGACTAGCCGGAACATTCAGTACTTC.

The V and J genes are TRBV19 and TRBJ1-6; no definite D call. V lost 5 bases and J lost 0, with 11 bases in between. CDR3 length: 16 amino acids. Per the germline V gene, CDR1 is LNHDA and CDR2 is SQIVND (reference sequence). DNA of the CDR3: TGTGCCAGTAGTCGACGTGCGAGCTCCTATAATTCACCCCTCCACTTT. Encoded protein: CASSRRASSYNSPLHF. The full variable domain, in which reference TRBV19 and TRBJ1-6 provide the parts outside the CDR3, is DGGITQSPKYLFRKEGQNVTLSCEQNLNHDAMYWYRQDPGQGLRLIYYSQIVNDFQKGDIAEGYSVSREKKESFPLTVTSAQKNPTAFYLCASSRRASSYNSPLHFGNGTRLTVT.

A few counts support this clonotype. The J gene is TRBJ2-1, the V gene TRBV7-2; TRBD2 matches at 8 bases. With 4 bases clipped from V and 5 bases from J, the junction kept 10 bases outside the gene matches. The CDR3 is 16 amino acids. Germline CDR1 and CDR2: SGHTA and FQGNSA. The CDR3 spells CASSSPGLGFHNEQFF. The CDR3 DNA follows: TGTGCCAGCAGCTCCCCGGGACTAGGTTTCCACAATGAGCAGTTCTTC.

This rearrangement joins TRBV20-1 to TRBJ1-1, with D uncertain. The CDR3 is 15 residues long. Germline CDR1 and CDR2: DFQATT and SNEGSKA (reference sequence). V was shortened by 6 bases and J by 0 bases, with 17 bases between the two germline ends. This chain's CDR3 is CSANPNRPLNTEAFF. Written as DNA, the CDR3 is TGCAGTGCCAATCCCAATCGGCCCCTGAACACTGAAGCTTTCTTT.

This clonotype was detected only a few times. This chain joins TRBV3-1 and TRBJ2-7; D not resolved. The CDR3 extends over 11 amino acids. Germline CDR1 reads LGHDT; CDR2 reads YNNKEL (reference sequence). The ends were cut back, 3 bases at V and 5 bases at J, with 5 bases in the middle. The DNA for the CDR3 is TGTGCCAGCAGCCAGGATAACGAGCAGTACTTC. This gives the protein CASSQDNEQYF.

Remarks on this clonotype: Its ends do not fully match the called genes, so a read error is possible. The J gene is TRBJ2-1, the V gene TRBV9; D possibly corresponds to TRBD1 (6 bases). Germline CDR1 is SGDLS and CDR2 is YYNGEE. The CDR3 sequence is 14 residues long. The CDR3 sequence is CASSARDTYNEQFF. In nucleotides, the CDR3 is TGTGCCAGTAGCGCCCGGGACACCTACAATGAGCAGTTCTTC.

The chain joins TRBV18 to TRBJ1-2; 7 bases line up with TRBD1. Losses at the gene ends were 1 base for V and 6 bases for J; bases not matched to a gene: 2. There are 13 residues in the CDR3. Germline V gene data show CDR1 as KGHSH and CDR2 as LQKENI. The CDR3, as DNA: TGTGCCAGCTCACCACAGGGGGCGGATGGCTACACCTTC. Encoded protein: CASSPQGADGYTF.

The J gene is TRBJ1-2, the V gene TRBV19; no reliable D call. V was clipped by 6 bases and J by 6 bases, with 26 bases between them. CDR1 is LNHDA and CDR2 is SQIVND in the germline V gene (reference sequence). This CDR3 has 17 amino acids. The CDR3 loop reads CASSSHSRAFPRDGYTF. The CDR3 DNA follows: TGTGCCAGTAGCTCTCACTCTCGGGCCTTCCCACGGGATGGCTACACCTTC.

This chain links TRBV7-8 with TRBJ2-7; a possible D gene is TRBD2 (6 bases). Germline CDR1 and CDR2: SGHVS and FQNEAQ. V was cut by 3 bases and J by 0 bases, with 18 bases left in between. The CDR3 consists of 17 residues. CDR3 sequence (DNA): TGTGCCAGCAGCTTCACCCGACTTCGGGAGTACTCCTACGAGCAGTACTTC. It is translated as CASSFTRLREYSYEQYF.

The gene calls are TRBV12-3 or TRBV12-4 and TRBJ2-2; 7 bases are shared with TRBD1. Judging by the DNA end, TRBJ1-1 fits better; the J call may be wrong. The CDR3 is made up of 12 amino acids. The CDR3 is CASTLGAGGAFF. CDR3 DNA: TGTGCCAGCACTCTGGGGGCAGGGGGAGCTTTCTTT.

The CDR3 loop reads CASSLGQTNTQYF. CDR3 bases: TGTGCCAGCAGCTTAGGGCAGACTAATACGCAGTATTTT. This chain links TRBV7-9 with TRBJ2-3, with D possibly matching TRBD2 (5 bases). The V end lost 1 base, the J end lost 7 bases, and 9 bases lay between the germline ends. Germline CDR1 SEHNR, CDR2 FQNEAQ (reference sequence). The length of the CDR3 is 13 residues.

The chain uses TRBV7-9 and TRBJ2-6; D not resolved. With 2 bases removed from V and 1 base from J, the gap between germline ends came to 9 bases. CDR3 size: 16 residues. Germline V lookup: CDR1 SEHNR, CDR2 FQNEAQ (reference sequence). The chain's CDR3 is CASSLQVRSGANVLTF. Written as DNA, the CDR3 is TGTGCCAGCAGCTTACAAGTCAGGTCTGGGGCCAACGTCCTGACTTTC.

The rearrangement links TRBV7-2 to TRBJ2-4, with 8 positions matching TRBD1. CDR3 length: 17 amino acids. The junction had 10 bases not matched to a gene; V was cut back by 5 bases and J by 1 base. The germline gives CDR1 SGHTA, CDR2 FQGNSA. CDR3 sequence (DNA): TGTGCCAGCAGCCCCCGACAGGGGCCCTGGGCCAAAAACATTCAGTACTTC. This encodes CASSPRQGPWAKNIQYF.

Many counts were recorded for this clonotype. The CDR3 is CASSPKGMYRVSTDTQYF. The DNA for the CDR3 is TGTGCCAGCAGCCCTAAAGGCATGTACAGGGTATCGACAGATACGCAGTATTTT. The chain has TRBV7-9 and TRBJ2-3, with a weak D call TRBD1 (6 bases). Between the trimmed V and J ends, which lost 5 bases and 3 bases, there was a span of 24 bases. Germline CDR1 and CDR2: SEHNR and FQNEAQ (reference sequence). The CDR3 is made up of 18 amino acids.

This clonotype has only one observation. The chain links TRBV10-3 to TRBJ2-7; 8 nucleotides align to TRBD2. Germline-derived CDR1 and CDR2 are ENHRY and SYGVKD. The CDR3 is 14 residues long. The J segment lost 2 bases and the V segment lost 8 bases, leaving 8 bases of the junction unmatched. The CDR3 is CAIGAGGGTYEQYF. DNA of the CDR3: TGTGCCATCGGTGCGGGAGGCGGAACCTACGAGCAGTACTTC.

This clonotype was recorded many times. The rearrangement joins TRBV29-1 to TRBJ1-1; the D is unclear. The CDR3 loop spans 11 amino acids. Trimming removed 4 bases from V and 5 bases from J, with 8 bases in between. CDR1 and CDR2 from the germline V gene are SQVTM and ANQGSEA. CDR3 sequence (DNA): TGCAGCGTTGGACTTGTAACTGAAGCTTTCTTT. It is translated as CSVGLVTEAFF.

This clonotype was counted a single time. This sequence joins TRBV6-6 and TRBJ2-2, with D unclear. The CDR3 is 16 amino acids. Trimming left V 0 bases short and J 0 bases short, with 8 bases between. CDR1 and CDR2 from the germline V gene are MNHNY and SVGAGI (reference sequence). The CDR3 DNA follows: TGTGCCAGCAGTTACTCCGGCCAGTCGAACACCGGGGAGCTGTTTTTT. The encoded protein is CASSYSGQSNTGELFF.

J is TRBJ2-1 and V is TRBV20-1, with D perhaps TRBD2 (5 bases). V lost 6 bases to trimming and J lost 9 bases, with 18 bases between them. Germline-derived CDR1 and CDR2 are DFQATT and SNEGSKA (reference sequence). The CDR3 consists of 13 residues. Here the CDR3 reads CSAERGSSGEQFF. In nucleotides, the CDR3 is TGCAGTGCCGAGCGAGGCAGCAGCGGTGAGCAGTTCTTC.

CDR3 sequence reads: CASSWGGGRDEQYF. CDR3 DNA sequence: TGTGCCAGCAGCTGGGGAGGGGGTCGGGACGAGCAGTACTTC. This chain links TRBV7-2 with TRBJ2-7; tentative D call: TRBD2 (7 bases). The germline V gene has CDR1 SGHTA and CDR2 FQGNSA. This CDR3 has 14 amino acids. V shed 4 bases and J shed 5 bases, with 15 bases lying between them.

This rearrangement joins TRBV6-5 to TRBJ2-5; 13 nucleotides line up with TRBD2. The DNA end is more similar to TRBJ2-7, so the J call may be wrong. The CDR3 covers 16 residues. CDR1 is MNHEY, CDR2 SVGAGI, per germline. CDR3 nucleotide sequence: TGTGCCAGCAGTTACTCAGGACTAGCGGGGGAATACGAGCAGTACTTC. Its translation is CASSYSGLAGEYEQYF.

For the CDR3, the DNA is TGCAGTGCTAACGGACTAGCGGGGGGAAGCTCCTACAATGAGCAGTTCTTC. Translated: CSANGLAGGSSYNEQFF. The chain employs TRBV20-1 and TRBJ2-1; 14 nucleotides align to TRBD2. The CDR3 has 17 residues. V lost 4 bases and J lost 0; bases outside the gene matches: 5. Germline assignment: CDR1 DFQATT and CDR2 SNEGSKA (reference sequence).

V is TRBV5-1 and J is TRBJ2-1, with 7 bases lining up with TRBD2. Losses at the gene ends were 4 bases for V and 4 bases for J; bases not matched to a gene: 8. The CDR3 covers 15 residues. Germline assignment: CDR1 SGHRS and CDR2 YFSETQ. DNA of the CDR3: TGCGCCAGCAGCCCCTCGGGACTAAATTACAATGAGCAGTTCTTC. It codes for CASSPSGLNYNEQFF.